Shown below are 11 T cell receptor beta chains from a single sample sequenced in a study of T cell responses to AZD1222 COVID-19 vaccine. Some clones are missing from TCRdb's copy, which holds only in-frame ones; the method was immunoSEQ multiplex PCR. The data hold about 200,000 clones, with about nine tenths observed a single time. Sequenced here: peripheral blood, sampled 28 days after the second AZD1222 dose. The source is an adult who received the AZD1222 COVID-19 vaccine.

The J gene is TRBJ1-1, the V gene TRBV7-3; 7 bases line up with TRBD1. V lost 2 bases, J lost 7 bases, and 4 bases stayed unmatched. Germline V gene lookup returns CDR1 SGHTA and CDR2 FQGTGA. This CDR3 has 13 amino acids. The DNA of the CDR3 is TGTGCCAGCAGCTTAGCCGGACAGGATGAAGCTTTCTTT. Translating gives CASSLAGQDEAFF.

The sample holds many counts of this clone. The rearrangement joins TRBV6-5 to TRBJ2-3, with 10 bases matching TRBD2. Germline values: CDR1 MNHEY, CDR2 SVGAGI. V trimming: 4 bases; J trimming: 4 bases; junction bases outside the gene matches: 2. The length of the CDR3 is 14 residues. The CDR3 protein is CASSSSGRADTQYF. Written as DNA, the CDR3 is TGTGCCAGCAGTTCCAGCGGGAGGGCAGATACGCAGTATTTT.

The genes are TRBV6-4 and TRBJ1-1; 7 bases fit TRBD1. The CDR3 is made up of 13 amino acids. V lost 7 bases, J lost 3 bases, and 5 bases stayed unmatched. Germline CDR1 reads MRHNA; CDR2 reads SNTAGT. The CDR3 protein is CASTDREDTEAFF. For the CDR3, the DNA is TGTGCCAGCACCGACAGGGAGGACACTGAAGCTTTCTTT.

The chain carries TRBV19 and TRBJ2-1, with 10 positions matching TRBD2. J gave up 8 bases and V 7 bases, and 11 bases lay outside the gene matches. Germline V CDR1 and CDR2: LNHDA, SQIVND (reference sequence). This CDR3 spans 15 amino acids. CDR3 amino acids: CASTKPSGSIDEQFF. The CDR3 DNA follows: TGTGCCAGTACCAAGCCTAGCGGGAGCATCGATGAGCAGTTCTTC.

This sequence joins TRBV18 and TRBJ1-3; TRBD1 matches 7 bases. J gave up 2 bases and V 5 bases, and 3 bases lay outside the gene matches. The germline gives CDR1 KGHSH, CDR2 LQKENI. This CDR3 contains 14 residues. CDR3 coding DNA: TGTGCCAGCTCAGCGACAGGGACTGGAAACACCATATATTTT. Translating it yields CASSATGTGNTIYF.

V gene TRBV20-1 combines with J gene TRBJ1-5, with D possibly being TRBD1 (5 bases). Trimming removed 3 bases from V and 1 base from J, with 13 bases in between. Per germline, CDR1 DFQATT and CDR2 SNEGSKA (reference sequence). This CDR3 contains 15 residues. The CDR3 DNA follows: TGCAGTGCTAGTCTGGGGGGGAGCAGCAATCAGCCCCAGCATTTT. It yields the protein CSASLGGSSNQPQHF.

The chain couples TRBV30 to TRBJ2-7; D ambiguous. CDR1 and CDR2 from the germline V gene are GTSNPN and SVGIG (reference sequence). This CDR3 has 13 residues. V lost 2 bases, J lost 0 bases, and 8 bases lay in between. The CDR3 coding sequence is TGTGCCTGGAGTACTTTTATCTCCTACGAGCAGTACTTC. Translating gives CAWSTFISYEQYF.

This chain uses TRBV20-1 with TRBJ2-7; 11 bases align to TRBD2. The CDR3 spans 16 residues. V lost 3 bases to trimming and J lost 3 bases; unmatched junction nucleotides: 10. Germline CDR1 is DFQATT and CDR2 is SNEGSKA (reference sequence). CDR3 DNA: TGCAGTGCTAGTAACCCGGGACTAGCGGAGGGCTACGAGCAGTACTTC. Its translation: CSASNPGLAEGYEQYF.

This chain uses TRBV2 with TRBJ1-1; a possible D gene is TRBD1 (5 bases). V was trimmed by 4 bases and J by 4 bases, leaving 7 bases between them. The germline gives CDR1 SNHLY, CDR2 FYNNEI. The CDR3 sequence is 12 residues long. CDR3 protein: CASSVGGTEAFF. In DNA form, the CDR3 reads TGTGCCAGCAGTGTGGGGGGCACTGAAGCTTTCTTT.

This sequence joins TRBV28 and TRBJ2-7, with TRBD2 matching over 8 bases. The CDR3 is 16 amino acids. The germline gives CDR1 MDHEN, CDR2 SYDVKM. After removal of 3 bases from V and 3 bases from J, the junction contained 10 bases not matched to a gene. CDR3 loop: CASSFPQGGRHYEQYF. In nucleotides, the CDR3 is TGTGCCAGCAGTTTCCCCCAAGGCGGGAGGCACTACGAGCAGTACTTC.

This chain joins TRBV5-1 and TRBJ2-7; the D is unclear. V was pared by 0 bases and J by 3 bases, with 13 bases between. Germline CDR1 reads SGHRS; CDR2 reads YFSETQ. CDR3 size: 15 residues. CDR3 nucleotide sequence: TGCGCCAGCAGCTTGGACCCCATAAAGAACTACGAGCAGTACTTC. Translation gives CASSLDPIKNYEQYF.